This TCR beta chain comes out of a study of Ad26.COV2.S vaccination and SARS-CoV-2 variants. About the study: COV1001, an Ad26.COV2.S trial, supplied this vaccine-arm donor. Ad26.COV2.S shots went into the muscle once or twice, 56 days apart.

TCRdb keeps only in-frame clones here, not all; method: immunoSEQ multiplex PCR. The data show 350,000 to 450,000 clones, with roughly 91% seen just once and roughly 3.1% held by the top ten. Indicated treatment: 15 to 20 received Ad26.COV2.S at low or high dose, single or two shots; 5 received placebo; per-sample allocation not given. Samples were taken on day 63 after the first vaccine or placebo injection. Expressing Wuhan-strain SARS-CoV-2 spike, an Ad26 vector served as the vaccine. V gave up 0 bases and J gave up 7 bases; unmatched junction bases: 7. This CDR3 is 15 amino acids long. Germline V gene data show CDR1 as MNHEY and CDR2 as SMNVEV (reference sequence).

The TCR comes from a person aged 18-65 years who received the Ad26.COV2.S COVID-19 vaccine or a placebo. This sample comprised peripheral blood, obtained in a trial of Ad26.COV2.S vaccine versus placebo. The chain has TRBV27 and TRBJ1-2; 8 nucleotides agree with TRBD1. The CDR3 reads CASSLSRAGGRGYTF. The CDR3 region has the DNA TGTGCCAGCAGTTTATCGAGGGCAGGGGGCCGTGGCTACACCTTC.